This T cell receptor (beta chain) was observed in a study of T cell repertoires in cytomegalovirus infection. Background on the study: Carrying CMV and the relevant HLA type showed in public TCR beta signatures.

Per germline, CDR1 SGHVS and CDR2 FNYEAQ. Trimming removed 5 bases from V and 4 bases from J; junction bases left unmatched: 10. This CDR3 has 17 residues. TCRdb processed the reads anew with MiXCR; each CDR3 protein has one entry. The sample shows about 530,000 distinct CDR3 sequences, approximately 25% of them seen only once. This clonotype has just a few counts. Its antigen remains unidentified. Study conclusions and caveats: Clonotype analysis showed dominance of the ex vivo response by HLA-C-restricted CMV-specific TCR beta clonotypes. Adding up the frequency of public TCR beta families identified people who carried CMV plus the relevant HLA.

This chain joins TRBV7-6 and TRBJ2-7; TRBD2 matches 14 bases. Sequencing used PBMCs. This TCR derives from a human donor in good health (CMV status not recorded). Some clones in this sample may be carry-over from other donors' samples. In DNA, the CDR3 is TGTGCCAGCAGCGATGGGACTAGCGGGAGCCTACGATACGAGCAGTACTTC. Protein sequence: CASSDGTSGSLRYEQYF.